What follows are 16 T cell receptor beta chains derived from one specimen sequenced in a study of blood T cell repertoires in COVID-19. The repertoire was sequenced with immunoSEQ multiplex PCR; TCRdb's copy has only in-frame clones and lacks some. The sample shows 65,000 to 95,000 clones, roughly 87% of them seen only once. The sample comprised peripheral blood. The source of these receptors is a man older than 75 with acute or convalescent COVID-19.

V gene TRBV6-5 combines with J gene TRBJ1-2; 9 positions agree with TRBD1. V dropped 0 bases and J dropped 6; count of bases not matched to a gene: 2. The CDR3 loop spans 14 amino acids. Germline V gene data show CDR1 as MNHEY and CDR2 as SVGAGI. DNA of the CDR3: TGTGCCAGCAGTTACTCGACAGGGGGGGATGGCTACACCTTC. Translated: CASSYSTGGDGYTF.

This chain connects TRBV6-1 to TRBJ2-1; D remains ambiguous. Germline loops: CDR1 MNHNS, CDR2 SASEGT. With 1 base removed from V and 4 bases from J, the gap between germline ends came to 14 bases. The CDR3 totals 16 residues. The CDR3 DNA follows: TGTGCCAGCAGTGAAGAGTCAGGCTCCTTTTACAATGAGCAGTTCTTC. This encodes CASSEESGSFYNEQFF.

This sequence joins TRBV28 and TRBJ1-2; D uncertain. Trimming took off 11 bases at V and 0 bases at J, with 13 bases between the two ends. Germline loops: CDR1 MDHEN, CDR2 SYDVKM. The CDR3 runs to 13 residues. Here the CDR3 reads CAAFEATNYGYTF. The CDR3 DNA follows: TGTGCCGCATTCGAGGCTACTAACTATGGCTACACCTTC.

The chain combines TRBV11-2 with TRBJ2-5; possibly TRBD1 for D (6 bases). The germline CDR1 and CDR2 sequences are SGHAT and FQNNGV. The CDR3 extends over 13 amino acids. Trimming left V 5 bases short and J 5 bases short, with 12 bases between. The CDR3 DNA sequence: TGTGCCAGCAGCCAGGACAGAGGGGAGACCCAGTACTTC. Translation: CASSQDRGETQYF.

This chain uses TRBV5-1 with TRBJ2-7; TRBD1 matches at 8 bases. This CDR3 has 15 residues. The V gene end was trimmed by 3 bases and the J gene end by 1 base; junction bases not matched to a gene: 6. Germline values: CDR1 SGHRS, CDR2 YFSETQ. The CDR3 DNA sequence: TGCGCCAGCAGCTCAACCGGGGACAGGTCCTACGAGCAGTACTTC. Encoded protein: CASSSTGDRSYEQYF.

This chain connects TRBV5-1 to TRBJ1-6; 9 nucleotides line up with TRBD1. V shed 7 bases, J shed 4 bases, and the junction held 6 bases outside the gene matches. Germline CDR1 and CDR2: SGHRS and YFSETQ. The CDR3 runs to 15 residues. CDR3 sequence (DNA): TGCGCCAGCTCGGGACAGGGTGGTTATAATTCACCCCTCCACTTT. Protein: CASSGQGGYNSPLHF.

The CDR3 DNA reads as TGTGCCAGCAGTGAAGGTACAGGGGGCCCTTCTGGATCCCTCAACACTGAAGCTTTCTTT. It specifies CASSEGTGGPSGSLNTEAFF. This chain links TRBV6-1 with TRBJ1-1; TRBD1 aligns across 9 bases. The V segment lost 1 base and the J segment 2 bases; nucleotides outside the gene matches: 17. Germline values: CDR1 MNHNS, CDR2 SASEGT. The CDR3 length is 20 residues.

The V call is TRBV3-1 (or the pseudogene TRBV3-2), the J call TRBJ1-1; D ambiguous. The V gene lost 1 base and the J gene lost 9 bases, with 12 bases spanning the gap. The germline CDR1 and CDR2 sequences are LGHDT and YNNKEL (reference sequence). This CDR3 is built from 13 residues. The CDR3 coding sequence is TGTGCCAGCAGCCAAGTATCGGGTCTGAAAGCTTTCTTT. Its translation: CASSQVSGLKAFF.

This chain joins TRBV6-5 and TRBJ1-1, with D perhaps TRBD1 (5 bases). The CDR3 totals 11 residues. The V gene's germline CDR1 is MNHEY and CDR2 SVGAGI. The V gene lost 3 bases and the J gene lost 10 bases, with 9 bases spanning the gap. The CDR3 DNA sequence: TGTGCCAGCAGTTATGGGGGGAGAGCTTTCTTT. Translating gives CASSYGGRAFF.

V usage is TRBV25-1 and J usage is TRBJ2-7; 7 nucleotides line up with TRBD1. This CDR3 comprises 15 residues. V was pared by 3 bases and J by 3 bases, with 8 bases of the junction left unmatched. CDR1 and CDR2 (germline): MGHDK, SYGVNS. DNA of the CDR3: TGTGCCAGCAGTGATAGTAGGGACAGAAGCTACGAGCAGTACTTC. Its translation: CASSDSRDRSYEQYF.

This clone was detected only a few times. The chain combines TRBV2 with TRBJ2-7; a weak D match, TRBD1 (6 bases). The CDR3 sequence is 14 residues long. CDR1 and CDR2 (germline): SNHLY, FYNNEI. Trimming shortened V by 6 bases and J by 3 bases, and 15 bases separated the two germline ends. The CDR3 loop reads CASRNPGQSYEQYF. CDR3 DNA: TGTGCCAGCAGAAACCCTGGACAGAGCTACGAGCAGTACTTC.

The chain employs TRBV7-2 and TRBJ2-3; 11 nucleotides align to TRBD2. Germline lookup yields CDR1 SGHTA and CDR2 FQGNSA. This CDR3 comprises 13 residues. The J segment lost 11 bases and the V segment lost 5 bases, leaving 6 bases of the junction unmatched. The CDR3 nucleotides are TGTGCCAGCAGCCCTCATCTAGCGGGGGGGCAGTATTTT. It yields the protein CASSPHLAGGQYF.

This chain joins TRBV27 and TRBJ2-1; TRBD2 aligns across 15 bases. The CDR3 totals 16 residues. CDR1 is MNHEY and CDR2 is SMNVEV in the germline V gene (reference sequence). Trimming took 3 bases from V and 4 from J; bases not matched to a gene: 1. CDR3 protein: CASSLGTSGGYNEQFF. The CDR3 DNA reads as TGTGCCAGCAGTTTGGGGACTAGCGGGGGGTACAATGAGCAGTTCTTC.

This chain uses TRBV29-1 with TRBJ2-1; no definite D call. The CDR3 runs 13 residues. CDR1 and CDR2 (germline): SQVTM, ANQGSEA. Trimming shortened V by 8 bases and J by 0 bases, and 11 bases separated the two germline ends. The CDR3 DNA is TGCAGCATACAACAGAGCTCCTACAATGAGCAGTTCTTC. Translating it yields CSIQQSSYNEQFF.

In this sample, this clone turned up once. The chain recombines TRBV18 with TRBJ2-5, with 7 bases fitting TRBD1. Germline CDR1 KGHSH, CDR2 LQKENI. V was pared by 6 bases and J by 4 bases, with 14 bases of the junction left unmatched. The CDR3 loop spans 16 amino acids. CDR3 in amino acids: CASSLSGQAYLETQYF. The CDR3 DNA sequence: TGTGCCAGCTCTTTATCCGGACAGGCGTACCTAGAGACCCAGTACTTC.

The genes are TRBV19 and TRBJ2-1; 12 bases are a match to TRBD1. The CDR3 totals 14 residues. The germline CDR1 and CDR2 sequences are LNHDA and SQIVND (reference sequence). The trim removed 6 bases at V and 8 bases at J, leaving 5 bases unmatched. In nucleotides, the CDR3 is TGTGCCAGTAGGGGACAGGGGGCCCGACATGAGCAGTTCTTC. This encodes CASRGQGARHEQFF.